This T cell receptor (beta chain) was captured in a study of T cells in Graves' hyperthyroidism and ophthalmopathy. From germline, CDR1 is LNHDA and CDR2 SQIVND (reference sequence). This CDR3 is 12 amino acids long. Trimming cost V 7 bases and J 8 bases, with 14 bases left between them. Amplification yielded TCR beta CDR3 regions, with RNA transcripts as the source. An initial round of RT-PCR targeting the TCR CDR3 relied on the HTBI primer set. One entry per CDR3 protein, called by TCRdb with MiXCR from the multiplex PCR reads. The sample yields 300,000 to 450,000 distinct CDR3 sequences, around 18% seen once.

The chain uses TRBV19 and TRBJ1-1, with D maybe TRBD1 (5 bases). Sequencing was performed on blood. The sequence was obtained from a man aged 18-30 years with Graves' ophthalmopathy. This CDR3 reads CASKREGAEAFF. CDR3 coding DNA: TGTGCCAGTAAGAGGGAAGGGGCAGAAGCTTTCTTT.